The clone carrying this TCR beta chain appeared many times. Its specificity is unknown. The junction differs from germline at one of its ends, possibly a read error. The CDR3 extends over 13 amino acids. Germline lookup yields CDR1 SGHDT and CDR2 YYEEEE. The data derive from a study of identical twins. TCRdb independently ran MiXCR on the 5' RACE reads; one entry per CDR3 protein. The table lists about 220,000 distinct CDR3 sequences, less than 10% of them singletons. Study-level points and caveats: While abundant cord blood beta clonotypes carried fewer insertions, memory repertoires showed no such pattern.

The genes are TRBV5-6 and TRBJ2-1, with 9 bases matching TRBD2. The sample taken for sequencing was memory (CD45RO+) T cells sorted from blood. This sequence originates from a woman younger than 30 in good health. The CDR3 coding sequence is TGTGCCAGCAGCTACGGAGTAGCGGGGGCCCCTGGCTTC. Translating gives CASSYGVAGAPGF.